These 21 T cell receptor beta chains came from one sample sequenced in a study of cytomegalovirus exposure and HLA in healthy donors. PCR used 60 Vbeta primers and 13 Jbeta primers. Here immunoSEQ multiplex PCR was the method, and the copy in TCRdb shows in-frame clones only, minus some. Its table records 150,000 to 200,000 clones. Sequences were obtained from PBMCs. The origin of the receptors is a woman younger than 30 in good health and CMV-seropositive.

The chain links TRBV6-1 to TRBJ1-3; D ambiguous. Per the germline V gene, CDR1 is MNHNS and CDR2 is SASEGT. Trimming pared 7 bases from V and 0 bases from J, leaving 7 bases between. The CDR3 runs 13 residues. CDR3 sequence (DNA): TGTGCCAGCATCTGGGCCTCTGGAAACACCATATATTTT. The encoded protein is CASIWASGNTIYF.

About this clone itself: At the DNA level, this CDR3 is encoded by other sequences in the same sample as well. This chain links TRBV2 with TRBJ1-5; possible D gene TRBD1, 6 bases. Trimming cost V 5 bases and J 1 base, with 15 bases left between them. This CDR3 comprises 16 residues. Germline V gene lookup returns CDR1 SNHLY and CDR2 FYNNEI. CDR3 DNA sequence: TGTGCCAGCAGTAAACCTACAGGGTCCAGCAATCAGCCCCAGCATTTT. Residues: CASSKPTGSSNQPQHF. The full variable domain, in which reference TRBV2 and TRBJ1-5 provide the parts outside the CDR3, is EPEVTQTPSHQVTQMGQEVILRCVPISNHLYFYWYRQILGQKVEFLVSFYNNEISEKSEIFDDQFSVERPDGSNFTLKIRSTKLEDSAMYFCASSKPTGSSNQPQHFGDGTRLSIL.

The V call is TRBV19, the J call TRBJ1-4; 7 nucleotides line up with TRBD1. CDR3 length equals 14 residues. Germline values: CDR1 LNHDA, CDR2 SQIVND (reference sequence). J gave up 4 bases and V 3 bases, and 2 bases lay outside the gene matches. The CDR3 coding sequence is TGTGCCAGTAGTATGACAGGGTATAATGAAAAACTGTTTTTT. Its protein is CASSMTGYNEKLFF. The whole variable domain, remainder taken from reference TRBV19 and TRBJ1-4, is DGGITQSPKYLFRKEGQNVTLSCEQNLNHDAMYWYRQDPGQGLRLIYYSQIVNDFQKGDIAEGYSVSREKKESFPLTVTSAQKNPTAFYLCASSMTGYNEKLFFGSGTQLSVL.

V usage is TRBV7-3 and J usage is TRBJ2-7; 7 bases are shared with TRBD2. The germline V gene has CDR1 SGHTA and CDR2 FQGTGA. The CDR3 length is 13 residues. J was trimmed by 4 bases and V by 6 bases; bases with no gene match: 6. The CDR3 loop reads CASSKVGGYEQYF. CDR3 coding DNA: TGTGCCAGCAGTAAAGTGGGGGGGTACGAGCAGTACTTC.

The rearrangement links TRBV6-5 to TRBJ2-5, with 12 bases fitting TRBD2. Trimming removed 5 bases from V and 5 bases from J; junction bases left unmatched: 6. This CDR3 is 15 amino acids long. Germline V gene data show CDR1 as MNHEY and CDR2 as SVGAGI. The CDR3 is CASSQLAGGGETQYF. CDR3 sequence (DNA): TGTGCCAGCAGTCAACTAGCGGGGGGCGGGGAGACCCAGTACTTC.

The V gene is TRBV4-2, the J gene TRBJ2-5; no clear D gene. V lost 1 base and J 5 bases, leaving 5 bases between the germline ends. From germline, CDR1 is LGHNA and CDR2 YNFKEQ. The CDR3 runs to 12 residues. The CDR3 sequence is CASSQGSETQYF. In nucleotides, the CDR3 is TGTGCCAGCAGCCAAGGGAGTGAGACCCAGTACTTC.

V gene TRBV5-1 combines with J gene TRBJ2-1; 10 bases agree with TRBD2. This CDR3 has 15 residues. Germline V CDR1 and CDR2: SGHRS, YFSETQ. After removal of 6 bases from V and 8 bases from J, the junction contained 11 bases not matched to a gene. The CDR3 sequence: CASTLSGRASDEQFF. The DNA for the CDR3 is TGCGCCAGCACCTTAAGCGGGAGGGCCTCGGATGAGCAGTTCTTC.

The rearrangement uses TRBV7-9 and TRBJ2-7; 9 bases line up with TRBD1. The CDR3 length is 16 residues. Germline V lookup: CDR1 SEHNR, CDR2 FQNEAQ (reference sequence). J lost 6 bases, V lost 5 bases, and 14 bases had no gene match. The CDR3, as DNA: TGTGCCAGCAGCCGTCCCGGGACAGGGCTTAAGAGCGAGCAGTACTTC. Protein product: CASSRPGTGLKSEQYF.

The chain links TRBV27 to TRBJ2-5; 9 bases map to TRBD2. J was trimmed by 1 base and V by 3 bases; bases with no gene match: 9. The germline V gene encodes CDR1 MNHEY and CDR2 SMNVEV (reference sequence). CDR3 length: 17 residues. In DNA form, the CDR3 reads TGTGCCAGCAGTTTTTTAGCAAGCGGGGGGCTCCAAGAGACCCAGTACTTC. Translating it yields CASSFLASGGLQETQYF.

This chain joins TRBV5-1 and TRBJ2-1; D unresolved. The CDR3 is 14 amino acids. CDR1 is SGHRS, CDR2 YFSETQ, per germline. Trimming stripped 0 bases from V and 7 bases from J, with 11 bases between. The CDR3 nucleotides are TGCGCCAGCAGCTTGGACAGCTGGGTGAATGAGCAGTTCTTC. Translated, it gives CASSLDSWVNEQFF.

The chain recombines TRBV6-5 with TRBJ2-7; D may be TRBD1 (6 bases). Germline-derived CDR1 and CDR2 are MNHEY and SVGAGI. V was cut by 5 bases and J by 3 bases, with 17 bases left in between. This CDR3 contains 15 residues. The CDR3 region is CASSPFLDRIYEQYF. In nucleotides, the CDR3 is TGTGCCAGCAGTCCTTTCCTCGACAGGATCTACGAGCAGTACTTC.

V is TRBV11-2 and J is TRBJ2-1; TRBD1 agrees at 8 bases. The CDR3 is 15 amino acids. CDR1 and CDR2 from the germline V gene are SGHAT and FQNNGV. The ends lost 11 bases at V and 8 bases at J; junction bases unmatched: 17. CDR3 amino acids: CAGSKRAGGLDEQFF. The CDR3 nucleotides are TGTGCCGGGAGCAAGAGGGCAGGGGGCTTGGATGAGCAGTTCTTC.

This rearrangement joins TRBV19 to TRBJ1-3; possibly TRBD1 for D (5 bases). The CDR3 extends over 17 amino acids. V was pared by 5 bases and J by 4 bases, with 21 bases between. The germline V gene has CDR1 LNHDA and CDR2 SQIVND (reference sequence). The CDR3 nucleotides read TGTGCCAGTAGTCCCCCGGGGAGGGGCCGGTTCGGAAACACCATATATTTT. Translating it yields CASSPPGRGRFGNTIYF.

J is TRBJ2-7 and V is TRBV29-1, with a weak D call TRBD1 (5 bases). The CDR3 has 17 residues. Trimming took off 0 bases at V and 3 bases at J, with 21 bases between the two ends. CDR1 is SQVTM and CDR2 is ANQGSEA in the germline V gene. The CDR3 region is CSVEDSEEQVEGYEQYF. CDR3 nucleotides: TGCAGCGTTGAAGATTCAGAGGAACAGGTTGAAGGCTACGAGCAGTACTTC.

The chain carries TRBV4-2 and TRBJ1-5; D is ambiguous. This CDR3 is 15 amino acids long. V was pared by 0 bases and J by 3 bases, with 9 bases between. The germline V gene encodes CDR1 LGHNA and CDR2 YNFKEQ. The CDR3 sequence: CASSQEYSYNQPQHF. CDR3 in DNA: TGTGCCAGCAGCCAAGAGTATAGTTACAATCAGCCCCAGCATTTT.

This chain links TRBV4-1 with TRBJ2-1; TRBD2 matches at 13 bases. The CDR3 consists of 20 residues. In germline, CDR1 is MGHRA, CDR2 YSYEKL. V shed 0 bases and J 0 bases; nucleotides not matched to a gene: 8. CDR3 residues: CASSQDPTSGGLSSYNEQFF. In DNA, the CDR3 is TGCGCCAGCAGCCAAGATCCGACTAGCGGGGGGCTCAGCTCCTACAATGAGCAGTTCTTC.

The chain couples TRBV7-8 to TRBJ2-7, with TRBD2 identical over 8 bases. With V trimmed by 5 bases and J by 3 bases, 12 bases remained unmatched. The CDR3 has 16 amino acids. Germline values: CDR1 SGHVS, CDR2 FQNEAQ. The CDR3, as DNA: TGTGCCAGCAGCCCCTATATTCTAGCGGGTATCTACGAGCAGTACTTC. Protein product: CASSPYILAGIYEQYF.

The V and J genes are TRBV5-6 and TRBJ1-6; 12 bases fit TRBD1. Germline lookup yields CDR1 SGHDT and CDR2 YYEEEE. This CDR3 contains 16 residues. Trimming took 3 bases from V and 5 from J; bases not matched to a gene: 3. The CDR3 coding sequence is TGTGCCAGCAGCTGGGACAGGGGGCGGAATAATTCACCCCTCCACTTT. This sequence encodes CASSWDRGRNNSPLHF.

The CDR3 DNA is TGTGCCAGCAGCCGCAACAGGGATTTGAACACTGAAGCTTTCTTT. Its translation is CASSRNRDLNTEAFF. This chain connects TRBV27 to TRBJ1-1; the D gene is possibly TRBD1 (6 bases). The V gene lost 6 bases and the J gene lost 0 bases, with 14 bases spanning the gap. The CDR3 loop spans 15 amino acids. CDR1 and CDR2 (germline): MNHEY, SMNVEV (reference sequence).

This rearrangement joins TRBV2 to TRBJ1-6; D might be TRBD1 (5 bases). Deletions cut 3 bases from V and 6 bases from J, with 9 bases between. Germline-derived CDR1 and CDR2 are SNHLY and FYNNEI. The length of the CDR3 is 14 residues. This CDR3 reads CASSDPRGNSPLHF. CDR3 in DNA: TGTGCCAGCAGTGACCCTAGGGGTAATTCACCCCTCCACTTT.

The gene calls are TRBV15 and TRBJ1-1; no clear D. The CDR3 has 15 residues. The V end was cut by 0 bases, the J end by 7 bases, with 15 bases between. Germline CDR1 reads LNHNV; CDR2 reads YYDKDF (reference sequence). The DNA for the CDR3 is TGTGCCACCAGCAGAGATTTCGAACAGAGCATTGAAGCTTTCTTT. Translating it yields CATSRDFEQSIEAFF.